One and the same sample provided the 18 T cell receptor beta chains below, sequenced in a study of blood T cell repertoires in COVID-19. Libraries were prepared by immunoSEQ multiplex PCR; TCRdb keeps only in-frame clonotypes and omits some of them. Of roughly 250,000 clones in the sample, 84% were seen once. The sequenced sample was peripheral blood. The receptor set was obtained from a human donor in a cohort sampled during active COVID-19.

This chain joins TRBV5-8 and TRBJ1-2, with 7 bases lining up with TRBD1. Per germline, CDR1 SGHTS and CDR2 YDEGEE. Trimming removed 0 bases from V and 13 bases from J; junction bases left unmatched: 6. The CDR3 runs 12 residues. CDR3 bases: TGTGCCAGCAGCTTGGGACAGGGCGCGCCCACCTTC. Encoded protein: CASSLGQGAPTF.

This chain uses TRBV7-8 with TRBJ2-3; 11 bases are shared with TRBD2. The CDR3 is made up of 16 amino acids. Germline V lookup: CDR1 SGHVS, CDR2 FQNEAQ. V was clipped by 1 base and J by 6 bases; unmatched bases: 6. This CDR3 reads CASSLGSGRAGDTQYF. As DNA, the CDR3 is TGTGCCAGCAGCTTAGGTAGCGGGAGGGCCGGGGATACGCAGTATTTT.

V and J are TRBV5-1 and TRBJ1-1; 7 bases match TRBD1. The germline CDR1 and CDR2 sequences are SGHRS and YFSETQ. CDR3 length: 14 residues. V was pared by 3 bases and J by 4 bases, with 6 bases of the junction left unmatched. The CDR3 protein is CASSWTGGRTEAFF. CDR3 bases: TGCGCCAGCAGCTGGACAGGAGGGCGCACTGAAGCTTTCTTT.

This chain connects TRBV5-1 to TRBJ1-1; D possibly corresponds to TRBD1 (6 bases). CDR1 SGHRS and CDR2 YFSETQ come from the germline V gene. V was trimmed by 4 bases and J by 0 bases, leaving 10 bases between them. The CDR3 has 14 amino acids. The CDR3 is CASSADSVNTEAFF. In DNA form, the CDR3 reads TGCGCCAGCAGCGCGGACAGTGTGAACACTGAAGCTTTCTTT.

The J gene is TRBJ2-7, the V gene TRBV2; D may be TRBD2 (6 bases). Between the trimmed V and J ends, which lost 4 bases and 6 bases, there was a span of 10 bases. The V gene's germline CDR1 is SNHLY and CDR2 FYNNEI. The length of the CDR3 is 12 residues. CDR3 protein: CASSALGGEQYF. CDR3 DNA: TGTGCCAGCAGTGCACTGGGGGGCGAGCAGTACTTC.

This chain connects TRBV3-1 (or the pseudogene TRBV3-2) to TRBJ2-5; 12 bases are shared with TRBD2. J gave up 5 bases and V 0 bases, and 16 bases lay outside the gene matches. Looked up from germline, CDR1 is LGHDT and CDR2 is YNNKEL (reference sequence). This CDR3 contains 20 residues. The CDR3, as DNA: TGTGCCAGCAGCCAAGAGGGAGTGAGGAGGCTAGCGGGGGGGAGGGAGACCCAGTACTTC. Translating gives CASSQEGVRRLAGGRETQYF.

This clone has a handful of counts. DNA of the CDR3: TGTGCCAGCAGCTTTATAGCGGGAGGGCCCTACGAGCAGTACTTC. Residues: CASSFIAGGPYEQYF. The V call is TRBV11-2, the J call TRBJ2-7, with 11 bases that match TRBD2. Unmatched junction bases numbered 3, after V lost 3 bases and J lost 2 bases. The CDR3 has 15 amino acids. Looked up from germline, CDR1 is SGHAT and CDR2 is FQNNGV.

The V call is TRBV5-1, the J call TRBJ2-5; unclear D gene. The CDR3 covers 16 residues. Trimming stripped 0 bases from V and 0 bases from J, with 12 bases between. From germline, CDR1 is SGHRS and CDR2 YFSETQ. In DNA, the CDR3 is TGCGCCAGCAGCTTGGTCCCGACAAGGTACCAAGAGACCCAGTACTTC. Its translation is CASSLVPTRYQETQYF.

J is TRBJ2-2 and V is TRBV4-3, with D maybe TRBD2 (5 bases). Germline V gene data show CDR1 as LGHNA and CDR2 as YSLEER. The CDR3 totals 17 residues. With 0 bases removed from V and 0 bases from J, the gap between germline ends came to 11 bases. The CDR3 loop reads CASSQESAETNTGELFF. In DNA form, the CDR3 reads TGCGCCAGCAGCCAAGAATCAGCGGAGACGAACACCGGGGAGCTGTTTTTT.

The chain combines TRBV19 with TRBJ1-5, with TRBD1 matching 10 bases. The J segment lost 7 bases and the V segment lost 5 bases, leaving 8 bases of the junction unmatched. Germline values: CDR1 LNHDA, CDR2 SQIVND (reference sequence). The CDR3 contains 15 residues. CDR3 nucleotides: TGTGCCAGTAGTCTCCGGACAGGGGGGGGCCAGCCCCAGCATTTT. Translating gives CASSLRTGGGQPQHF. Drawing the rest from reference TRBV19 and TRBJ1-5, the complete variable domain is DGGITQSPKYLFRKEGQNVTLSCEQNLNHDAMYWYRQDPGQGLRLIYYSQIVNDFQKGDIAEGYSVSREKKESFPLTVTSAQKNPTAFYLCASSLRTGGGQPQHFGDGTRLSIL.

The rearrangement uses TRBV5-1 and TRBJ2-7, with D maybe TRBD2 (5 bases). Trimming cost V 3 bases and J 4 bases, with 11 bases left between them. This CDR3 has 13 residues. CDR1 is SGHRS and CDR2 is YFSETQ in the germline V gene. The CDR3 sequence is CASSSAGGYEQYF. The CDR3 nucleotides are TGCGCCAGCAGCTCTGCCGGCGGGTACGAGCAGTACTTC.

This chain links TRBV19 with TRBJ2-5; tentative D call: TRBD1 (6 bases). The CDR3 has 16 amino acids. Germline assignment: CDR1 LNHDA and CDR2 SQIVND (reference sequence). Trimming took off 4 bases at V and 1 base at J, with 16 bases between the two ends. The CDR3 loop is CASSTRGGVGQETQYF. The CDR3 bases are TGTGCCAGTAGTACCAGGGGTGGGGTTGGCCAAGAGACCCAGTACTTC.

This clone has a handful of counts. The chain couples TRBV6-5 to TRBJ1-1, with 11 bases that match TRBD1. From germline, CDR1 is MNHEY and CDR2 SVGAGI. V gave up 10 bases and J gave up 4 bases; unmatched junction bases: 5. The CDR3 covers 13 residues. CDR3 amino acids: CATMGQGVTEAFF. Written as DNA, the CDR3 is TGTGCCACCATGGGACAGGGGGTCACTGAAGCTTTCTTT.

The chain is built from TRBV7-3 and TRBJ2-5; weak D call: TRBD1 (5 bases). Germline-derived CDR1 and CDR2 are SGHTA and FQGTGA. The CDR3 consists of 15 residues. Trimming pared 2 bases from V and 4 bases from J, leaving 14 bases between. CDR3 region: CASSLRLGEVETQYF. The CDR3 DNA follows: TGTGCCAGCAGCTTACGGTTAGGGGAAGTAGAGACCCAGTACTTC.

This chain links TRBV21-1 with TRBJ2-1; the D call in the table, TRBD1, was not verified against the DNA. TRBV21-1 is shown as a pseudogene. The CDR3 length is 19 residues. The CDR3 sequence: CASTETGTGARSSYNEQFF. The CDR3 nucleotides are TGTGCCAGCACAGAAACCGGGACAGGGGCCCGCAGCTCCTACAATGAGCAGTTCTTC.

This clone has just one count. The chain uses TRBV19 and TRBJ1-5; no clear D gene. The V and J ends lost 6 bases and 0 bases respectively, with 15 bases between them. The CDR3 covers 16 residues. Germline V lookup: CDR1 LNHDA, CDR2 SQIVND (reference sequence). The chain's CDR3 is CASSLGYMTSNQPQHF. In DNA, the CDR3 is TGTGCCAGTAGCCTAGGATACATGACTAGCAATCAGCCCCAGCATTTT.

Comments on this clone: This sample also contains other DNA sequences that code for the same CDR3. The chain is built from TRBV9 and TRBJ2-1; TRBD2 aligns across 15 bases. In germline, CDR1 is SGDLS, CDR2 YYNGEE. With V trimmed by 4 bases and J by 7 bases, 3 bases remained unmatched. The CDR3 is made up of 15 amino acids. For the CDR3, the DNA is TGTGCCAGCAGCTTCGGACTAGCGGGAGGGAATGAGCAGTTCTTC. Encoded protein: CASSFGLAGGNEQFF. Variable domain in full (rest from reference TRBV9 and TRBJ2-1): DSGVTQTPKHLITATGQRVTLRCSPRSGDLSVYWYQQSLDQGLQFLIQYYNGEERAKGNILERFSAQQFPDLHSELNLSSLELGDSALYFCASSFGLAGGNEQFFGPGTRLTVL.

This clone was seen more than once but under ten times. DNA for the CDR3: TGCAGCGTAGGACTAGCGGGGGGCTCCCGGTCCTACAATGAGCAGTTCTTC. Translated: CSVGLAGGSRSYNEQFF. The V and J genes are TRBV29-1 and TRBJ2-1, with TRBD2 identical over 14 bases. V lost 6 bases to trimming and J lost 1 base; unmatched junction nucleotides: 8. CDR3 length equals 17 residues. From germline, CDR1 is SQVTM and CDR2 ANQGSEA.